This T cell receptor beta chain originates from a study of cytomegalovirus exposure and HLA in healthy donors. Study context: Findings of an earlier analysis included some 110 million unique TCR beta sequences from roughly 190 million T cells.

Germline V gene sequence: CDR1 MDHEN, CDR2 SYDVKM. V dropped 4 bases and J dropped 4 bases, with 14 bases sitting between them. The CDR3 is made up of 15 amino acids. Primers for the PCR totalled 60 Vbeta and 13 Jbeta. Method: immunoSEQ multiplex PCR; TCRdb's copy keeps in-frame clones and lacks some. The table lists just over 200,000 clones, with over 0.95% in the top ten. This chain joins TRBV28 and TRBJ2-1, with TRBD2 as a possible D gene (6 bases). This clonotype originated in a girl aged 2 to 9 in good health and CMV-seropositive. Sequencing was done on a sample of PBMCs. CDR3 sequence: CASSSPREKYNEQFF. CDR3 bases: TGTGCCAGCAGTTCCCCCCGGGAGAAATACAATGAGCAGTTCTTC.